This T cell receptor (beta chain) came from a study of shared T cell receptors in the human thymus. This clone showed up just once. In germline, CDR1 is LGHNA, CDR2 YNFKEQ. CDR3 length: 13 residues. Between the trimmed V and J ends, which lost 1 base and 3 bases, there was a span of 7 bases. Generated by immunoSEQ multiplex PCR, the TCRdb table keeps only in-frame clones and is missing some. The table records 540,000 or so clones, 70% to 80% of them present only once. These same data were also listed under a study on human thymus T cells. As that report states: Donation was from healthy Finnish infants who were having corrective surgery that addressed congenital heart defects. The source of the thymus tissue was resections taken during corrective heart surgery. Use of V and J genes seemed skewed within the thymic and blood repertoires. There were highly overlapping thymic repertoires among unrelated individuals, as related research reported.

The clonotype comes from a boy under three years old with a congenital heart defect. The rearrangement uses TRBV4-2 and TRBJ2-7, with D possibly matching TRBD1 (5 bases). Sequencing used thymocytes. CDR3 in DNA: TGTGCCAGCAGCCAAGTCCAGGGCTACGAGCAGTACTTC. It codes for CASSQVQGYEQYF.